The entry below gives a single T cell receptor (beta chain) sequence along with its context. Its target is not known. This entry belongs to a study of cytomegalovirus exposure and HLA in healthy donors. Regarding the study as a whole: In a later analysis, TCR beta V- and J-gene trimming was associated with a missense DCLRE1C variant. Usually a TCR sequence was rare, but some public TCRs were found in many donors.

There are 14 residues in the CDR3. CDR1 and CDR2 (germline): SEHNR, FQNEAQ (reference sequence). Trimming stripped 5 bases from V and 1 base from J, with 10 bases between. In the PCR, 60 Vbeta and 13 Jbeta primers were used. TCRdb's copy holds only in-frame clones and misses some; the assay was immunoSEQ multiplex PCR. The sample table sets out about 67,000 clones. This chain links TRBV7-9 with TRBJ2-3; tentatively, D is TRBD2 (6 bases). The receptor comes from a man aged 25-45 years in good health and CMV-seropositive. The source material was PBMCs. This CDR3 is CASSPSGGTDTQYF. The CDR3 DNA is TGTGCCAGCAGCCCCTCGGGGGGCACAGATACGCAGTATTTT.